Listed below are T cell receptor beta chains from one sample, sequenced in a study of cytomegalovirus exposure and HLA in healthy donors. TCRdb keeps only in-frame clones here, not all; method: immunoSEQ multiplex PCR. This sample carries tens of thousands of clones, around three quarters of them seen once, and the ten largest clones take roughly 12%. The sample was PBMCs. The receptor source for this set is a male donor in good health and CMV-seropositive. Both conserved end residues are part of each CDR3. D genes are given only for firm matches. Size is stated for part of the rows, as once, few or many counts, or as a class when the clone is expanded.

TRBV30	medium-sized	.	TRBJ2-7	TGTGCCTGGAGTCTAGACAGGAACGAGCAGTACTTC	CAWSLDRNEQYF
TRBV11-2	.	TRBD1	TRBJ2-7	TGTGCCAGCATATTCGTTGGCGGTGGGACAGGGATGTCCTACGAGCAGTACTTC	CASIFVGGGTGMSYEQYF
TRBV21-1	.	.	TRBJ2-7	TGTGCCAGCAGCCCCTTTAAAACGCAGTACGAGCAGTACTTC	CASSPFKTQYEQYF
TRBV7-3	.	TRBD1	TRBJ2-7	TGTGCCAGCAGCTTATCGGCGGACAGGGGAGGTTACGAGCAGTACTTC	CASSLSADRGGYEQYF
TRBV6-5	.	TRBD1	TRBJ2-3	TGTGCCAGCAGCCCCGGGACAGGGTCGGATACGCAGTATTTT	CASSPGTGSDTQYF
TRBV7-9	.	.	TRBJ2-7	TGTGCCAGCAGCTCAGGGGGGACAGTCTACGAGCAGTACTTC	CASSSGGTVYEQYF
TRBV6-1	.	.	TRBJ1-4	TGTGCCAGCAGTTTAGGACAGAGTGAAAAACTGTTTTTT	CASSLGQSEKLFF
TRBV25-1	.	.	TRBJ1-6	TGTGCCAGCAGACAGGACGGCGGCAATTCACCCCTCCACTTT	CASRQDGGNSPLHF
TRBV5-1	.	.	TRBJ1-2	TGCGCCAGCAGTATGTCGGGGGGAAACTATGGCTACACCTTC	CASSMSGGNYGYTF
TRBV7-9	.	.	TRBJ1-1	TGTGCCAGCAGACTAAACACTGAAGCTTTCTTT	CASRLNTEAFF
TRBV7-8	.	.	TRBJ1-1	TGTGCCAGCAGCTTAGGAGGAGGCAGGCACGAGGGAGCTTTCTTT	CASSLGGGRHEGAFF
TRBV2	.	.	TRBJ2-3	TGTGCCAGCACCGAGGGACTCGCTACCACAGATACGCAGTATTTT	CASTEGLATTDTQYF
TRBV13	.	.	TRBJ2-7	TGTGCCAGCAGCTTAGTTAGTGACAGCTACTACGAGCAGTACTTC	CASSLVSDSYYEQYF
TRBV6-1	.	.	TRBJ2-1	TGTGCCAGCAGTGAAGGGTCTAGCCACTCCTACAATGAGCAGTTCTTC	CASSEGSSHSYNEQFF
TRBV28	.	.	TRBJ1-1	TGTGCCAGCAGTAGAGGCACTGAAGCTTTCTTT	CASSRGTEAFF
TRBV19	.	TRBD1	TRBJ1-2	TGTGCCAGTAGTATAGCCCCCCCATGGCAGGGGGATATGGGAGGCTACACCTTC	CASSIAPPWQGDMGGYTF
TRBV2	.	.	TRBJ2-5	TGTGCCAGCAGTGAAGGGAGGACAGCAGCAAGAGAGACCCAGTACTTC	CASSEGRTAARETQYF
TRBV10-1	.	.	TRBJ2-7	TGCGCCAGCAGTGAGACCAGGGGAACCTACGAGCAGTACTTC	CASSETRGTYEQYF
TRBV7-2	.	.	TRBJ2-7	TGTGCCAGCAGCTTAGCCCTCGAGCAGTACTTC	CASSLALEQYF
TRBV2	.	TRBD1	TRBJ1-2	TGTGCCAGCAGTGAAGTAACAGGGGTCTATGGCTACACCTTC	CASSEVTGVYGYTF
TRBV27	.	TRBD1	TRBJ1-1	TGTGCCAGCAGTTTATCAATATCTTCAGCAGGGGGGCACACTGAAGCTTTCTTT	CASSLSISSAGGHTEAFF
TRBV6-5	.	TRBD2	TRBJ2-5	TGTGCCAGCAGTTACCTTGCGGGGGGCCGGGAGACCCAGTACTTC	CASSYLAGGRETQYF
TRBV4-1	.	TRBD2	TRBJ2-7	TGCGCCAGCAGCCAAGCTAGCGGAGACCTATACGAGCAGTACTTC	CASSQASGDLYEQYF
TRBV10-3	few	TRBD1	TRBJ1-4	TGTGCCATCAGGAGGGACAGTTCTAATGAAAAACTGTTTTTT	CAIRRDSSNEKLFF
TRBV2	.	TRBD1	TRBJ1-5	TGTGCCAGCAGAGACAGGGACCCTAGTCAGCCCCAGCATTTT	CASRDRDPSQPQHF
TRBV7-2	.	TRBD2	TRBJ2-3	TGTGCCAGCAGCTTAGTTACTAGCGGGGGGGCCGTCGCAGATACGCAGTATTTT	CASSLVTSGGAVADTQYF
TRBV2	few	.	TRBJ2-4	TGTGCCAGCAGGGTAGAGAATCTAGCCAAAAACATTCAGTACTTC	CASRVENLAKNIQYF
TRBV27	.	.	TRBJ2-3	TGTGCCAGCAGTATGAGACAGGCAACGGGCCCAGATACGCAGTATTTT	CASSMRQATGPDTQYF
TRBV29-1	.	TRBD1	TRBJ1-2	TGCAGCGCCCCCGGCGGGGTGACAGGGCCTGCTTACTATGGCTACACCTTC	CSAPGGVTGPAYYGYTF
TRBV7-5	.	.	TRBJ2-7	TGTGTCAGACGACAGGTTCTGTACGAGCAGTACTTC	CVRRQVLYEQYF
TRBV7-3	.	TRBD1	TRBJ1-2	TGTGCCAGCAGCAAGGACAGGGCCCGGAGTGGCTACACCTTC	CASSKDRARSGYTF
TRBV28	few	TRBD2	TRBJ2-1	TGTGCCAGCAGTTTATTAGGGACTAGCGGCCACAATGAGCAGTTCTTC	CASSLLGTSGHNEQFF
TRBV10-3	.	.	TRBJ2-1	TGTGCCATCAGTGAGTCGAAGGAGGGAAATGAGCAGTTCTTC	CAISESKEGNEQFF